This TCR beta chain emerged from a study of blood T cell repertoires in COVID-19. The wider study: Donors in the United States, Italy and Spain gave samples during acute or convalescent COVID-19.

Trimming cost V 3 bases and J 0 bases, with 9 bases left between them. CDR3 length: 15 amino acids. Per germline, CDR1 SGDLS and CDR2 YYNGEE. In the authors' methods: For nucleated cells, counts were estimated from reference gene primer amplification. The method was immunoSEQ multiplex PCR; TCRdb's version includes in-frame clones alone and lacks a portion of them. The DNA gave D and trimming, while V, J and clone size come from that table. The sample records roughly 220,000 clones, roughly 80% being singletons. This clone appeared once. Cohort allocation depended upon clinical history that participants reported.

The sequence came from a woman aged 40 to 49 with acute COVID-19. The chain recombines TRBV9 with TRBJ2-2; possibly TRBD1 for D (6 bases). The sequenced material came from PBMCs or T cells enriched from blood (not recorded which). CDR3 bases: TGTGCCAGCAGCGCACGGACAGCGAACACCGGGGAGCTGTTTTTT. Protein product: CASSARTANTGELFF.